Listed below are T cell receptor beta chains from one sample, sequenced in a study of spatial heterogeneity in lung cancer. MiXCR was run by TCRdb on the 5' RACE reads, yielding one entry per CDR3 protein. The sample lists over 11,000 distinct CDR3 sequences, roughly 9.1% occurring once. This specimen was PBMCs, taken at surgery. The receptors here all came from a male donor with early-stage non-small cell lung cancer. CDR3s include the opening cysteine and the closing phenylalanine or tryptophan. D genes are given only for firm matches. The size of a clone is reported for some rows only, either as once, few or many, or as a class for expanded clones.

V: TRBV6-5; D: TRBD1; J: TRBJ2-7; size: many; CDR3: CASSYPDRVGEQYF; DNA: TGTGCCAGCAGTTACCCGGACAGGGTGGGCGAGCAGTACTTC
V: TRBV29-1; D: TRBD1; J: TRBJ2-7; size: few; CDR3: CSVTGTGGSKQYF; DNA: TGCAGCGTAACCGGGACAGGGGGTAGCAAGCAGTACTTC
V: TRBV27; D: .; J: TRBJ2-7; size: many; CDR3: CASSLSPGGEQYF; DNA: TGTGCCAGCAGTTTATCTCCAGGTGGCGAGCAGTACTTC
V: TRBV6-2/TRBV6-3; D: TRBD1; J: TRBJ1-2; size: many; CDR3: CASSSGTGNYGYTF; DNA: TGTGCCAGCAGTTCCGGGACAGGGAACTATGGCTACACCTTC
V: TRBV7-2; D: .; J: TRBJ2-1; size: many; CDR3: CASSLARLVWLNEQFF; DNA: TGTGCCAGCAGCTTAGCGAGACTAGTATGGTTAAATGAGCAGTTCTTC
V: TRBV7-9; D: .; J: TRBJ2-2; size: many; CDR3: CASSPYRAGGELFF; DNA: TGTGCCAGCAGCCCATATCGGGCCGGCGGGGAGCTGTTTTTT
V: TRBV5-1; D: .; J: TRBJ1-1; size: many; CDR3: CASSRASAGGNTEAFF; DNA: TGCGCCAGCAGCCGCGCTTCGGCCGGGGGGAACACTGAAGCTTTCTTT
V: TRBV19; D: .; J: TRBJ2-3; size: many; CDR3: CASSIALRDTQYF; DNA: TGTGCCAGTAGTATAGCCCTCCGAGATACGCAGTATTTT
V: TRBV28; D: .; J: TRBJ2-4; size: many; CDR3: CASSAQGTAKNIQYF; DNA: TGTGCCAGCAGTGCACAGGGTACAGCCAAAAACATTCAGTACTTC
V: TRBV7-9; D: TRBD1; J: TRBJ2-1; size: .; CDR3: CASSSTGTGSGEQFF; DNA: TGTGCCAGCAGCTCGACCGGGACAGGGTCAGGTGAGCAGTTCTTC
V: TRBV27; D: .; J: TRBJ1-1; size: many; CDR3: CASRKSGTEAFF; DNA: TGTGCCAGCCGTAAGTCGGGCACTGAAGCTTTCTTT
V: TRBV5-1; D: .; J: TRBJ2-5; size: many; CDR3: CASSLSGESQETQYF; DNA: TGCGCCAGCAGCTTGAGCGGCGAATCTCAAGAGACCCAGTACTTC
V: TRBV6-2/TRBV6-3; D: .; J: TRBJ2-7; size: many; CDR3: CASSYHLQAYEQYF; DNA: TGTGCCAGCAGTTACCATTTACAAGCCTACGAGCAGTACTTC